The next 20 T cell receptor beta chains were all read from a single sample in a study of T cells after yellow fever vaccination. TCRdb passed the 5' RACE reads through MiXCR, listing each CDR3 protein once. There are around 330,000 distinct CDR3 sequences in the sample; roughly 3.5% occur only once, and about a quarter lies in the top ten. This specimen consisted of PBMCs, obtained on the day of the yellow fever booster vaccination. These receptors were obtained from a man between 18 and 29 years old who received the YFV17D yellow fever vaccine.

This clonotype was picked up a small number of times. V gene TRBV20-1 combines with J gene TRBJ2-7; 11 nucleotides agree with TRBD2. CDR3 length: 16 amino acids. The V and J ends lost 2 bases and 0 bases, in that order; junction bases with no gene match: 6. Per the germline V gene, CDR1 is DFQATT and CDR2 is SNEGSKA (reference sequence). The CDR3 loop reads CSARQPTSGGSYEQYF. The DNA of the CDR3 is TGCAGTGCTAGACAACCCACTAGCGGGGGCTCCTACGAGCAGTACTTC.

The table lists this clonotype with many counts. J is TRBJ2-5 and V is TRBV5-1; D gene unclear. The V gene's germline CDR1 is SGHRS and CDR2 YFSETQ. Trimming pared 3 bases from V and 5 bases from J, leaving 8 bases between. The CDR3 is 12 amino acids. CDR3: CASSSDRETQYF. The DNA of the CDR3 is TGCGCCAGCAGCTCCGACCGCGAGACCCAGTACTTC.

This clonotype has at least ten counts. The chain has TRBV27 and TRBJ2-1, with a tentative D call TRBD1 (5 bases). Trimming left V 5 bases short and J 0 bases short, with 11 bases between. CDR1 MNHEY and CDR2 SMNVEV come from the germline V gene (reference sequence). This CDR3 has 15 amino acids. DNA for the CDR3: TGTGCCAGCAGTCAGACAGTAAGCTCCTACAATGAGCAGTTCTTC. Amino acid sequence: CASSQTVSSYNEQFF.

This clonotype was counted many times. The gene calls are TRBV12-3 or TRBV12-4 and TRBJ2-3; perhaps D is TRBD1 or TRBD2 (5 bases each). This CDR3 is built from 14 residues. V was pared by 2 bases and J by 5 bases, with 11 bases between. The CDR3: CASSLNAGGDTQYF. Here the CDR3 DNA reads TGTGCCAGCAGTTTAAATGCTGGGGGAGATACGCAGTATTTT.

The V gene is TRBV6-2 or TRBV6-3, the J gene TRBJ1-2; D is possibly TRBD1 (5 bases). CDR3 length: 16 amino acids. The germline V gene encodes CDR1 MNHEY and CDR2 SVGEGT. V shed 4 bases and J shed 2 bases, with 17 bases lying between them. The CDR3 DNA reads TGTGCCAGCAGTTCCACGCCCTACAGGAGAAACTATGGCTACACCTTC. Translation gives CASSSTPYRRNYGYTF.

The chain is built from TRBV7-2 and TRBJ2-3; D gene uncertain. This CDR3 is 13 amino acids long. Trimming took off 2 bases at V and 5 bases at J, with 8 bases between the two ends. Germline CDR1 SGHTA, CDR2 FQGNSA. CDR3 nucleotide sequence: TGTGCCAGCAGCTTAAGAGAGGAAGATACGCAGTATTTT. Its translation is CASSLREEDTQYF.

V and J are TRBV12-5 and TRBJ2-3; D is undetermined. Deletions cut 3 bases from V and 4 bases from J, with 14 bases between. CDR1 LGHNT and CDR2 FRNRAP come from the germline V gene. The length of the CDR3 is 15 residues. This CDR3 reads CASGFPYGLADTQYF. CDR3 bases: TGTGCTAGTGGTTTCCCCTACGGTCTAGCAGATACGCAGTATTTT.

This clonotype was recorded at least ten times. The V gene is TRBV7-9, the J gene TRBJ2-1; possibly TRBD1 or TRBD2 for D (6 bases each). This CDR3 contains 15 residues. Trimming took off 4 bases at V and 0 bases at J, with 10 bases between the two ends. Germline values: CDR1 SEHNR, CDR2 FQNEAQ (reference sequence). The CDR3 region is CASSWRGVSYNEQFF. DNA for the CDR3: TGTGCCAGCAGCTGGAGGGGGGTCTCCTACAATGAGCAGTTCTTC.

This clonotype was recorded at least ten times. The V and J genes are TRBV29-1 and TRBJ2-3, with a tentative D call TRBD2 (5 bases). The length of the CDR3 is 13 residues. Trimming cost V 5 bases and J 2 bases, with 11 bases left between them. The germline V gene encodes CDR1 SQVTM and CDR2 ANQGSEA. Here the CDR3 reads CSVWERATDTQYF. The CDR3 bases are TGCAGCGTTTGGGAGAGGGCCACAGATACGCAGTATTTT.

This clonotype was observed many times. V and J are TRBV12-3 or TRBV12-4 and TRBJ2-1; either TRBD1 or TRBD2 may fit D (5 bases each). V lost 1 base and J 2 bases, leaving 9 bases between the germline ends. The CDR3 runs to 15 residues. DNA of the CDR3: TGTGCCAGCAGTTTAGGGGGGATCACCTACAATGAGCAGTTCTTC. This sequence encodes CASSLGGITYNEQFF.

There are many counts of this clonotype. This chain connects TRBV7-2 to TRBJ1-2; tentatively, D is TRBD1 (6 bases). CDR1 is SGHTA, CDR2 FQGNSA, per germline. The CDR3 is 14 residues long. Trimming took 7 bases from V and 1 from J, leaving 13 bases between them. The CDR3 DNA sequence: TGTGCCAGCACCGGTCCAGGGGTTAACTATGGCTACACCTTC. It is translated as CASTGPGVNYGYTF.

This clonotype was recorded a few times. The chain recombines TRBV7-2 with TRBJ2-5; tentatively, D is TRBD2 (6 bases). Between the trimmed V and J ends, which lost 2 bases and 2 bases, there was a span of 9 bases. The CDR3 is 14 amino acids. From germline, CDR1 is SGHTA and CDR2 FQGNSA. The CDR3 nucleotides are TGTGCCAGCAGCTTAAGGGCGGGACAAGAGACCCAGTACTTC. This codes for CASSLRAGQETQYF.

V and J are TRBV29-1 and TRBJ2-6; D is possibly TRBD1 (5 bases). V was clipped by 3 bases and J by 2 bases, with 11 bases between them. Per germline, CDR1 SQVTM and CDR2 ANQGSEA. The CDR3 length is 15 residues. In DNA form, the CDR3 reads TGCAGCGTTGAGCCAGGGTCGGCTGGGGCCAACGTCCTGACTTTC. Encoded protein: CSVEPGSAGANVLTF.

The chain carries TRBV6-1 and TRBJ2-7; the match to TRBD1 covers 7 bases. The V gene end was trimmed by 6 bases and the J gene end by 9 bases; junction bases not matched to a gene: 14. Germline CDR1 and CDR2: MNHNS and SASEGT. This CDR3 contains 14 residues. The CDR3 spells CASRAVGGPGRQYF. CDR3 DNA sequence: TGTGCCAGCAGGGCTGTAGGGGGCCCCGGTAGGCAGTACTTC.

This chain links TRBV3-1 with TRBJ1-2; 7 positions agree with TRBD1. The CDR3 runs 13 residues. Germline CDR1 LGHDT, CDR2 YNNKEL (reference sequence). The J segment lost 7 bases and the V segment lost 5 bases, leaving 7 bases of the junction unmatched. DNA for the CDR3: TGTGCCAGCAGCGCCGGGACAGATCTTGGCTACACCTTC. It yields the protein CASSAGTDLGYTF.

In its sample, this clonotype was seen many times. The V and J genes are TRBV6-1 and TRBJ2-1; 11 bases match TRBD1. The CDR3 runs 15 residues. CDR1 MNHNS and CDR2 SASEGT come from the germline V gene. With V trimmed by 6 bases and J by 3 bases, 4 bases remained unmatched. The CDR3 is CASSSGTGGYNEQFF. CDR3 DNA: TGTGCCAGCAGCTCCGGGACAGGGGGCTACAATGAGCAGTTCTTC.

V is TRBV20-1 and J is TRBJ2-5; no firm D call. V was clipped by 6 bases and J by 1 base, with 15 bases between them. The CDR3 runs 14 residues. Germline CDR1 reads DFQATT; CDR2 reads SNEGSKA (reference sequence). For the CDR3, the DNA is TGCAGTGCGTCATCCGTAATGGGCCAAGAGACCCAGTACTTC. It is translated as CSASSVMGQETQYF.

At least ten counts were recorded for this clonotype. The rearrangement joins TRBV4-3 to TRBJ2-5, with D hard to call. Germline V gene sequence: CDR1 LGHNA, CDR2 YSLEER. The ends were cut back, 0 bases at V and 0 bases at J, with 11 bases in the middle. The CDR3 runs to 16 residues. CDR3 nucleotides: TGCGCCAGCAGCCAAGAAAATACCGGGTACCAAGAGACCCAGTACTTC. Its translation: CASSQENTGYQETQYF.

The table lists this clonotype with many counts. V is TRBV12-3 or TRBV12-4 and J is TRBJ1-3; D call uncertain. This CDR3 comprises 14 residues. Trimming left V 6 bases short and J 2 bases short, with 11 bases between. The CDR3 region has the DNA TGTGCCAGCAGAACCCTCGGGGCTGGAAACACCATATATTTT. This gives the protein CASRTLGAGNTIYF.

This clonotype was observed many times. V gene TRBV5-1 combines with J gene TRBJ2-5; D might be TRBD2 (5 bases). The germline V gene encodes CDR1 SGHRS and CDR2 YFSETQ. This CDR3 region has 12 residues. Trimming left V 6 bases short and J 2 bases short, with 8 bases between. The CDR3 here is CASNPGQETQYF. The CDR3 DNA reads TGCGCCAGCAATCCGGGACAAGAGACCCAGTACTTC.